This T cell receptor beta chain was documented in a study of T cell responses to AZD1222 COVID-19 vaccine. Trimming left V 5 bases short and J 5 bases short, with 19 bases between. CDR3 length equals 15 residues. Germline CDR1 reads SGHTA; CDR2 reads FQGNSA. On this clone: The target antigen is unknown.

Profiling relied on immunoSEQ multiplex PCR, and the TCRdb table lists in-frame clones only, not all of them. There are roughly 150,000 clones in the sample; more than 75% occur only once, and 4.5% to 6.5% lies in the top ten. General study results and limits: Females made up more of the donors, who were largely white British, and clonal diversity may have come out too low. The study reported that nearly half of spike-specific TCRs target unmutated variant regions. After the peak T cell response, and only then, were repertoires sampled. Spike-specific TCR depth and breadth grew after two AZD1222 doses.

Here the sequenced sample was peripheral blood, taken on day 0 of AZD1222 vaccination. The V gene is TRBV7-2, the J gene TRBJ2-7; D possibly corresponds to TRBD2 (6 bases). The TCR was taken from an adult in good health. CDR3 DNA sequence: TGTGCCAGCAGCACCCCCGGGACCCCGGGGGACGAGCAGTACTTC. As protein: CASSTPGTPGDEQYF.